The rows below give T cell receptor beta chains drawn from one sample of a study of T cell responses to AZD1222 COVID-19 vaccine. The repertoire was sequenced with immunoSEQ multiplex PCR; TCRdb's copy has only in-frame clones and lacks some. This repertoire shows 90,000 to 150,000 clones, approximately 86% found once; its top ten account for roughly 2.7%. The material was peripheral blood, obtained 28 days after the second AZD1222 dose. Every receptor here comes from an adult who received the AZD1222 COVID-19 vaccine. Both conserved end residues are part of each CDR3. A D gene is named only where the DNA matches it firmly. Expanded clones are given a class, and other clones once, few, many or no size at all.

.	TRBV9	TRBJ2-4	.	TGTGCCACCAAGCTCCTCAAGGGGCGATACTTC	CATKLLKGRYF
.	TRBV6-2/TRBV6-3	TRBJ2-1	.	TGTGCCAGCAGTTACCTTTCCGTTAATGAGCAGTTCTTC	CASSYLSVNEQFF
TRBD1	TRBV15	TRBJ1-2	few	TGTGCCACCAGCAGAGGAGGGACAGGGGGGGACTATGGCTACACCTTC	CATSRGGTGGDYGYTF
.	TRBV19	TRBJ1-2	.	TGTGCCAGTAGTGGAAGTCAGAGTTCCATCGGGGGCTACACCTTC	CASSGSQSSIGGYTF
TRBD2	TRBV7-2	TRBJ2-2	.	TGTGCCAGCAGCTCGGGGGGGTATACCGGGGAGCTGTTTTTT	CASSSGGYTGELFF
.	TRBV7-8	TRBJ1-1	.	TGTGCCAGCACCAAAAACACTGAAGCTTTCTTT	CASTKNTEAFF
.	TRBV7-2	TRBJ1-3	.	TGTGCCAGCAGCTCCGGGGGACTGGGAAACACCATATATTTT	CASSSGGLGNTIYF
.	TRBV7-9	TRBJ1-2	.	TGTGCCAGCAGCCTGATTGTGGGCTACGGCTATGGCTACACCTTC	CASSLIVGYGYGYTF
.	TRBV15	TRBJ2-3	few	TGTGCCACCAGCAGGAGTCGGGACTTCTTCACAGATACGCAGTATTTT	CATSRSRDFFTDTQYF
.	TRBV7-9	TRBJ1-1	.	TGTGCCAGCAGCTTATCAGCCCAGGGAAGCACTGAAGCTTTCTTT	CASSLSAQGSTEAFF
.	TRBV3-1/TRBV3-2	TRBJ2-4	once	TGTGCCAGCAGCGCGGGATTCCTAGCCAAAAACATTCAGTACTTC	CASSAGFLAKNIQYF
TRBD1	TRBV3-1/TRBV3-2	TRBJ1-1	.	TGTGCCAGCAGCCCTGGACAGGGTAGGACTGAAGCTTTCTTT	CASSPGQGRTEAFF
.	TRBV19	TRBJ2-1	.	TGTGCCAGTAGTATACAAGGACCGGTTGAGCAGTTCTTC	CASSIQGPVEQFF
.	TRBV2	TRBJ2-5	once	TGTGCCAGCAGTGACAGTCAGTCACAAGAGACCCAGTACTTC	CASSDSQSQETQYF
.	TRBV15	TRBJ1-5	.	TGTGCCACCAGCAGCCTGGGGGCTAGCAATCAGCCCCAGCATTTT	CATSSLGASNQPQHF
TRBD2	TRBV4-2	TRBJ2-1	.	TGTGCCAGCAGCCAAGACCTAGCGGGGGGGCGTGAGCAGTTCTTC	CASSQDLAGGREQFF
TRBD2	TRBV9	TRBJ2-3	.	TGTGCCAGCAACAACCGACTAGCGGGGGGAACAGATACGCAGTATTTT	CASNNRLAGGTDTQYF
.	TRBV7-2	TRBJ1-5	.	TGTGCCAGCAGCTCGGCCAGCGGGGCCCAGCATTTT	CASSSASGAQHF
.	TRBV28	TRBJ1-5	.	TGTGCCAGCAGTATCGGGACCGCGGACCAGCATTTT	CASSIGTADQHF
TRBD1	TRBV5-1	TRBJ2-3	.	TGCGCCAGCAGACGAACCGGGACAGGGTTACCAGATACGCAGTATTTT	CASRRTGTGLPDTQYF
TRBD1	TRBV7-8	TRBJ2-7	.	TGTGCCAGCAGCCTCGGGACAGGGGAAACCTACGAGCAGTACTTC	CASSLGTGETYEQYF
.	TRBV6-5	TRBJ2-2	.	TGTGCCAGCAGTTACGGTGGGCCCACCGGGGAGCTGTTTTTT	CASSYGGPTGELFF